One and the same sample provided the 2 T cell receptor beta chains below, sequenced in a study of graft-versus-host responses after intestinal transplantation. Sequenced by immunoSEQ multiplex PCR; TCRdb stores in-frame clones only, minus some. The data hold 8,500 to 11,000 clones, with approximately 30% observed a single time. The specimen was alloreactive CD4+ T cells from a mixed lymphocyte reaction culture, collected before transplantation. Subset: CFSE-low proliferating T cells sorted from approximately 6-day pre-transplant mixed lymphocyte reaction (GvH or HvG direction). The origin of the receptors is a human patient who was an organ donor for intestinal transplantation.

This clone was counted only a few times. V gene TRBV6-5 combines with J gene TRBJ1-6, with D maybe TRBD1 (6 bases). This CDR3 comprises 15 residues. The V gene lost 5 bases and the J gene lost 1 base, with 9 bases spanning the gap. The V gene's germline CDR1 is MNHEY and CDR2 SVGAGI. Here the CDR3 DNA reads TGTGCCAGCAGTCCCAGGGGTTCCTATAATTCACCCCTCCACTTT. Translation gives CASSPRGSYNSPLHF.

By its share, this clone is large. V usage is TRBV2 and J usage is TRBJ2-7; no clear D gene. V dropped 8 bases and J dropped 1 base, with 3 bases sitting between them. The CDR3 is 10 amino acids. The germline gives CDR1 SNHLY, CDR2 FYNNEI. The CDR3 sequence is CASSSYEQYF. The CDR3 DNA reads TGTGCCAGCTCTTCCTACGAGCAGTACTTC.